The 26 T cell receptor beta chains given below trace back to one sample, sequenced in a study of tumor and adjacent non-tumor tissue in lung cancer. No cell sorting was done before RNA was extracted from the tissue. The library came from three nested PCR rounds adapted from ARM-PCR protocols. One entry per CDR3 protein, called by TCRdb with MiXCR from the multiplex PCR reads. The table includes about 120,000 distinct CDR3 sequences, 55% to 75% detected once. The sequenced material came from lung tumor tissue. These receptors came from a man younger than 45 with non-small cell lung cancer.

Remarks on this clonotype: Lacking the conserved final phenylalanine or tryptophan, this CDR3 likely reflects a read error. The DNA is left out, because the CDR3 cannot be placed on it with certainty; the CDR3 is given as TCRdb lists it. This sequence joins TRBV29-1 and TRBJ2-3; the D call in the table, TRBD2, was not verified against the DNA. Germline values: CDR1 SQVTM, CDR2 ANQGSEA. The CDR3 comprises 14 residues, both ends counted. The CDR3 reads CSVTSGRGTDTQYL.

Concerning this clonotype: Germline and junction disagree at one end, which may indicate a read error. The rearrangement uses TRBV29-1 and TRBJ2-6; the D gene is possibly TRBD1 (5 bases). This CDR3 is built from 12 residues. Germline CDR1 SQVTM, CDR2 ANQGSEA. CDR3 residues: CSVETGANVLTF. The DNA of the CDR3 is TGCAGCGTTGAGACTGGGGCCAACGTCCTTACTTTC. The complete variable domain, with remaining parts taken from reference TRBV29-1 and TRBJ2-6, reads SAVISQKPSRDICQRGTSLTIQCQVDSQVTMMFWYRQQPGQSLTLIATANQGSEATYESGFVIDKFPISRPNLTFSTLTVSNMSPEDSSIYLCSVETGANVLTFGAGSRLTVL.

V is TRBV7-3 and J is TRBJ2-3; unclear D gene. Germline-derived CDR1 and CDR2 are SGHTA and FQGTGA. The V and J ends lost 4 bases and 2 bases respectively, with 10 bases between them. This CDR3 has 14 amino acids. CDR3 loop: CASSSVDNTDTQYF. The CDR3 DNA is TGTGCCAGCAGCTCTGTTGACAACACAGATACGCAGTATTTT.

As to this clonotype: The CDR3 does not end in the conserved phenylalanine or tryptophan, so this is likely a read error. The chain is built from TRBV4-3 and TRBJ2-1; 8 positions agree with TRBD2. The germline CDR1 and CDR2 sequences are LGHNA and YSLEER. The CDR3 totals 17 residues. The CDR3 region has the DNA TGTGCCAGCAGCCGTCCAAGGGGGAGCGGGAGTTGCAATGAGCAGTTCTAC. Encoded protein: CASSRPRGSGSCNEQFY.

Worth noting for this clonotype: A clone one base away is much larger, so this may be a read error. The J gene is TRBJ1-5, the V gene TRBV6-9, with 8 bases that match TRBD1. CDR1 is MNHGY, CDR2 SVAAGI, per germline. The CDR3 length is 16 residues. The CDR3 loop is CGSSYWDRRHERPQHF. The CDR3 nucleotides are TGTGGCAGCAGTTATTGGGACAGGCGCCATGAACGGCCCCAGCATTTT.

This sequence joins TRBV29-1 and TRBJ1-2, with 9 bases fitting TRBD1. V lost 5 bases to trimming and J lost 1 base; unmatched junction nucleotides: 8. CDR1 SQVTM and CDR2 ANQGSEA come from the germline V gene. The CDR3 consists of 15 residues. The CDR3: CSVWTGATINYGYTF. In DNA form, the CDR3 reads TGCAGCGTTTGGACAGGGGCAACCATTAACTATGGCTACACCTTC.

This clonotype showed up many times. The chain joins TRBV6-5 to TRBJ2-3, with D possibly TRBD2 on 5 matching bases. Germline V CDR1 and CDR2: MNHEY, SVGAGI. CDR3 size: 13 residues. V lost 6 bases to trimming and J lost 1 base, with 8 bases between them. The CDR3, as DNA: TGTGCCAGCAGCGGACTCCGCACAGATACGCAGTATTTT. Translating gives CASSGLRTDTQYF.

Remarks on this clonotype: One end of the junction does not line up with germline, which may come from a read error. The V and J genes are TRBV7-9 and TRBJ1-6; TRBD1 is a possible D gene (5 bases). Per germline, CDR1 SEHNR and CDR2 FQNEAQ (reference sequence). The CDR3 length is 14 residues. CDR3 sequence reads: CASSTLTDNSPLYF. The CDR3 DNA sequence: TGTGCCAGCAGCACACTGACAGATAATTCACCCCTCTACTTT.

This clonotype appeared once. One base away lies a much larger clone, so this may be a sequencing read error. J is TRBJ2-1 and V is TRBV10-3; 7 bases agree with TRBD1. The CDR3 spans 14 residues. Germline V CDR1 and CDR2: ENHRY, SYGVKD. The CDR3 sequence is CAISQSGQNNEQFF. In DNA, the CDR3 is TGTGCCATCAGTCAGTCGGGACAGAACAATGAGCAGTTCTTC.

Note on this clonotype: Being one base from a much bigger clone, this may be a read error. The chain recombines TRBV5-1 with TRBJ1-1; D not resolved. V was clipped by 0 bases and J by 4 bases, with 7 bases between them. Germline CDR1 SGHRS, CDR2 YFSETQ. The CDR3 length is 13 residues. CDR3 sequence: CASSLDGATEAFF. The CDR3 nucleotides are TGCGCCAGCAGCTTGGATGGTGCCACTGAAGCTTTCTTT.

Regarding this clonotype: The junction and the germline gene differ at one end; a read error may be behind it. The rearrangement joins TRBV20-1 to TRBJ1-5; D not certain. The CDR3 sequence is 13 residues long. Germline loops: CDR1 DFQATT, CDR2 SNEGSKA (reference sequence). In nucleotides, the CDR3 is TGTACTGCTAGAATCCAGAGCAATCAGCCCCAGCATTTC. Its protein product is CTARIQSNQPQHF.

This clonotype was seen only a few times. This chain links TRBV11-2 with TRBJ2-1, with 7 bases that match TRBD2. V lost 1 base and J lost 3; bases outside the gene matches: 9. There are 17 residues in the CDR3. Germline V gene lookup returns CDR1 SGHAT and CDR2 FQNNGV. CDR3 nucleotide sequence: TGTGCCAGCAGCTTAGTGGTACCGAGCGGGATCTACAATGAGCAGTTCTTC. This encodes CASSLVVPSGIYNEQFF.

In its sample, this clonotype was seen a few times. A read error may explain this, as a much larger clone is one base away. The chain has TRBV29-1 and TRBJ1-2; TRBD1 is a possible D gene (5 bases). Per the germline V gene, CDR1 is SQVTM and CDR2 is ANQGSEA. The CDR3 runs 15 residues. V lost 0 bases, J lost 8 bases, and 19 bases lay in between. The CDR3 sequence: CSVEDRSQGGGGYTF. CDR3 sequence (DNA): TGCAGCGTTGAAGATCGGTCCCAGGGCGGTGGAGGCTACACCTTC.

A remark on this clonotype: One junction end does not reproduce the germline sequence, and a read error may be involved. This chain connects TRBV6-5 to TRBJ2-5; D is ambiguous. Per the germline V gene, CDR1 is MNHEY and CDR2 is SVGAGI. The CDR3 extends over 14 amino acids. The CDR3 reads CANSCSPLQETQYF. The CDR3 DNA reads TGTGCCAACAGTTGCTCTCCTTTACAAGAGACCCAGTACTTC.

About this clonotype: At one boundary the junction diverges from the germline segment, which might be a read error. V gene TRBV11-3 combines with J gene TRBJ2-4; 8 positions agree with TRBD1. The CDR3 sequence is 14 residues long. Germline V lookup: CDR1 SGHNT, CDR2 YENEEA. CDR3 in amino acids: CASCLGQGANIQYF. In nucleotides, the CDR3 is TGTGCCAGCTGCTTAGGACAGGGTGCGAACATTCAGTATTTC.

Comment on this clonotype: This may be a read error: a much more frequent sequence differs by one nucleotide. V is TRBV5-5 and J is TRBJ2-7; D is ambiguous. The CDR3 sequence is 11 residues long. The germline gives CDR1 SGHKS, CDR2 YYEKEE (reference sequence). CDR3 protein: CASSLDHERYF. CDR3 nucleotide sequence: TGTGCCAGCAGCTTGGACCACGAGCGGTACTTC.

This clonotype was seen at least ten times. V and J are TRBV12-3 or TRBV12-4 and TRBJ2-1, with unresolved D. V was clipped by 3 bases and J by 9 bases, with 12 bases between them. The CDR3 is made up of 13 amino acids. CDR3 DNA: TGTGCCAGCAGTTTTAACCAGTGGAGTGAGCAGTTCTTC. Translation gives CASSFNQWSEQFF.

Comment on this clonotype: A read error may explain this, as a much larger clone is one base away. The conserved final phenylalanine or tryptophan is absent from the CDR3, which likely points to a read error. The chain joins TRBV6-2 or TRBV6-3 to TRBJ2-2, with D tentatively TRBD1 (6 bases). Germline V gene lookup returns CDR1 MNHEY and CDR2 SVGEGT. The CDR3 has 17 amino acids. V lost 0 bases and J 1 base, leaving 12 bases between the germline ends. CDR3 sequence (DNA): TGTGCCAGCAGTTACTCCGTGGGGGCCCGGAACACCGGGGAGCTGTTTTTA. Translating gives CASSYSVGARNTGELFL.

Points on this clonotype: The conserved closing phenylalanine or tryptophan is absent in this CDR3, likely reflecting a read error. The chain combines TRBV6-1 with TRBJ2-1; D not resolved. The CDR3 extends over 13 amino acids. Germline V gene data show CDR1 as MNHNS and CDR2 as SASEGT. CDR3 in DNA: TGTGCCAGCCTAAGGAACTCCTTCAATGAGCAGTTCCTC. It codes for CASLRNSFNEQFL.

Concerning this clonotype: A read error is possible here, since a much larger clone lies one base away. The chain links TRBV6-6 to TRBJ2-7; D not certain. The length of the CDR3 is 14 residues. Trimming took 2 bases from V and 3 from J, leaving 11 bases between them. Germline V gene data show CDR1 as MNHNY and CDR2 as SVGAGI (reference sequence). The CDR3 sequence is CASSYSYLYYEQYF. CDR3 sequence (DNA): TGTGCCAGCAGTTACAGTTACCTCTACTACGAGCAGTACTTC.

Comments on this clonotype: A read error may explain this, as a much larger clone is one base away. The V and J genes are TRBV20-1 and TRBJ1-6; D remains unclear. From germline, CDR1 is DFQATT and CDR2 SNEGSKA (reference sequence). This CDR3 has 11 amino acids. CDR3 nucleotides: TGCAGTTCTAGAGAGGGTTCACCCCTCCACTTT. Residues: CSSREGSPLHF.

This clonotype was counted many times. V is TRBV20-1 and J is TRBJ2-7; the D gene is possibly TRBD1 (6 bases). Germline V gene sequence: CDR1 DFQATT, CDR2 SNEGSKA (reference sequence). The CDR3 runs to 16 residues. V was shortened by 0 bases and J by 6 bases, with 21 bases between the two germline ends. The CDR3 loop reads CSARDGAKQGPGEQYF. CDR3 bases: TGCAGTGCTAGAGATGGGGCCAAACAGGGTCCTGGCGAGCAGTACTTC.

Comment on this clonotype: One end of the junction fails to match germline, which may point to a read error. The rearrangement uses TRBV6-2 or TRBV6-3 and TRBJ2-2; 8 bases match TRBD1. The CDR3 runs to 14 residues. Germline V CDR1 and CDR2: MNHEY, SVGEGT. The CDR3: CTSSTLEGQASLFF. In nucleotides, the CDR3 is TGTACCAGCAGTACTTTGGAGGGACAGGCCTCGCTGTTTTTT.

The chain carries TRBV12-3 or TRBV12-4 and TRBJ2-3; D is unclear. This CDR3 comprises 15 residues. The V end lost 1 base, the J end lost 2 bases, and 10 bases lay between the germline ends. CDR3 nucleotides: TGTGCCAGCAGTTTAGACATTTCCGACACAGATACGCAGTATTTT. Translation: CASSLDISDTDTQYF.

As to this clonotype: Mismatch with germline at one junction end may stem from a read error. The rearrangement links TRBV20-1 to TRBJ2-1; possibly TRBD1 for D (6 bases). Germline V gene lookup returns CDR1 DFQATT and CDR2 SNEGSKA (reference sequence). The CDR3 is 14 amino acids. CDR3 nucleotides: TGTAGTGCTCGTACTCGCAGGGGTTACAATGAGCAGTTCTTC. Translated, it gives CSARTRRGYNEQFF.

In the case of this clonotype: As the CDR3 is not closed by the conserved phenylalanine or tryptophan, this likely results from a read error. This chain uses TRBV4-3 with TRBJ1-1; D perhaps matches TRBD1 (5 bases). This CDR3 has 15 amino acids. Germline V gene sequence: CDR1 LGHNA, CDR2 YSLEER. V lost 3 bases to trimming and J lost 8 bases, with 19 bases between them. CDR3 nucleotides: TGCGCCAGCAGCCAGGTGAACGGGGACTGGATCGAAGCTTTCCTT. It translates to CASSQVNGDWIEAFL.